The next 14 T cell receptor beta chains were all read from a single sample in a study of monozygotic twins with inflammatory bowel disease. Following a re-call of the 5' RACE reads, TCRdb has one entry per CDR3 protein and lacks DNA. The sample data list about 160,000 distinct CDR3 sequences. The sequencing input was blood. Receptors originate from a human donor with ulcerative colitis or Crohn's disease, or a healthy co-twin of an affected twin (not recorded which).

This CDR3 is CASSYRLAGGPSYNEQFF. The rearrangement uses TRBV6-5 and TRBJ2-1; the TRBD2 assignment by TCRdb is unverifiable without DNA. The CDR3 loop spans 18 amino acids. Germline V gives CDR1 MNHEY, CDR2 SVGAGI.

The genes are TRBV7-2 and TRBJ2-7; with no DNA, the TCRdb D assignment of TRBD1 cannot be verified. The CDR3 runs to 14 residues. The V gene's germline CDR1 is SGHTA and CDR2 FQGNSA. The CDR3 spells CASSLDRGPREQYF.

The rearrangement joins TRBV20-1 to TRBJ2-3; the TRBD1 assignment by TCRdb is unverifiable without DNA. Germline V lookup: CDR1 DFQATT, CDR2 SNEGSKA (reference sequence). This CDR3 has 16 amino acids. The CDR3: CSARPGTGISTDTQYF.

This chain connects TRBV7-2 to TRBJ2-5; TCRdb's D call of TRBD1 is untestable without DNA. CDR1 and CDR2 from the germline V gene are SGHTA and FQGNSA. The CDR3 extends over 14 amino acids. The CDR3 reads CASSFQTGQETQYF.

This sequence joins TRBV11-2 and TRBJ1-1. This CDR3 comprises 13 residues. CDR1 and CDR2 (germline): SGHAT, FQNNGV. CDR3 amino acids: CASSLTPDTEAFF.

The chain combines TRBV12-5 with TRBJ1-2; TCRdb's D gene call, TRBD1, goes unchecked for lack of DNA. The CDR3 spans 13 residues. CDR1 is LGHNT, CDR2 FRNRAP, per germline. CDR3: CASGPGQGGGYTF.

This chain links TRBV12-3 or TRBV12-4 with TRBJ1-2. The CDR3 sequence is 14 residues long. CDR3 region: CASSPTGPYYGYTF.

The chain employs TRBV7-8 and TRBJ2-3; TCRdb's D call of TRBD2 is untestable without DNA. From germline, CDR1 is SGHVS and CDR2 FQNEAQ. CDR3 length equals 15 residues. The chain's CDR3 is CASSLPRTMRNTQYF.

The chain joins TRBV20-1 to TRBJ2-5; TCRdb gives TRBD1 as the D gene, but with no DNA this cannot be confirmed. The germline V gene encodes CDR1 DFQATT and CDR2 SNEGSKA (reference sequence). This CDR3 is 13 amino acids long. The CDR3 protein is CSAGDGLQETQYF.

The chain uses TRBV28 and TRBJ2-1; TCRdb's D call of TRBD2 is untestable without DNA. This CDR3 is built from 15 residues. Germline values: CDR1 MDHEN, CDR2 SYDVKM. The chain's CDR3 is CASHGTSGRASEQFF.

The chain recombines TRBV5-6 with TRBJ2-5; the TCRdb call, TRBD1, lacks DNA for checking. The CDR3 runs to 14 residues. Germline V gene lookup returns CDR1 SGHDT and CDR2 YYEEEE. CDR3 amino acids: CASSRQGYQETQYF. The full variable domain, in which reference TRBV5-6 and TRBJ2-5 provide the parts outside the CDR3, is DAGVTQSPTHLIKTRGQQVTLRCSPKSGHDTVSWYQQALGQGPQFIFQYYEEEERQRGNFPDRFSGHQFPNYSSELNVNALLLGDSALYLCASSRQGYQETQYFGPGTRLLVL.

CDR3: CASSFRYGYGYTF. This rearrangement joins TRBV12-3 or TRBV12-4 to TRBJ1-2. The CDR3 has 13 residues.

This sequence joins TRBV20-1 and TRBJ2-3. Germline V lookup: CDR1 DFQATT, CDR2 SNEGSKA (reference sequence). The CDR3 runs to 13 residues. CDR3 loop: CSASHPVGDTQYF.

J is TRBJ2-2 and V is TRBV5-1. Germline CDR1 is SGHRS and CDR2 is YFSETQ. This CDR3 has 15 residues. CDR3 sequence: CASSLAQDGAGELFF.